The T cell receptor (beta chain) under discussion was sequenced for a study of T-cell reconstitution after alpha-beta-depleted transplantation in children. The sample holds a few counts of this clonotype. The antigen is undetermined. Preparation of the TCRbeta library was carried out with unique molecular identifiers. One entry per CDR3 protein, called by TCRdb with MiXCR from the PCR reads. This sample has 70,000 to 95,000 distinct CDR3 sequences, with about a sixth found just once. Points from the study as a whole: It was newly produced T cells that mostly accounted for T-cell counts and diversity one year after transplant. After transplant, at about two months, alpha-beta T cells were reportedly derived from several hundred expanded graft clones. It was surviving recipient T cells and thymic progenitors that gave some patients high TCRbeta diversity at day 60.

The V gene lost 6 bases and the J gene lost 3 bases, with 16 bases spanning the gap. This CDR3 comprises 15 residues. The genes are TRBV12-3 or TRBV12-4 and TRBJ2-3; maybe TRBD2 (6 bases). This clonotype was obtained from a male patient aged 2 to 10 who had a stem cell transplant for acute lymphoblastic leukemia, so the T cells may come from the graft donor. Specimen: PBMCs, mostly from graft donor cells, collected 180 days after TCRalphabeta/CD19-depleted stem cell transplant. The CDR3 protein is CASRTLASATDTQYF. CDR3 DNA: TGTGCCAGCAGAACCCTTGCTAGCGCAACAGATACGCAGTATTTT.